The 16 T cell receptor beta chains listed next were all sequenced from one sample in a study of shared T cell receptors in the human thymus. Method: immunoSEQ multiplex PCR; TCRdb's copy keeps in-frame clones and lacks some. The data contain more than 300,000 clones, roughly 94% of them singletons. Sequenced: thymocytes. Every receptor here comes from a human donor.

V and J are TRBV28 and TRBJ1-1; 8 bases fit TRBD1. V was clipped by 2 bases and J by 6 bases; unmatched bases: 17. Germline V gene lookup returns CDR1 MDHEN and CDR2 SYDVKM. This CDR3 has 18 residues. CDR3 loop: CASSLGPGGAGSGPEAFF. The CDR3 DNA reads as TGTGCCAGCAGTTTAGGACCAGGGGGCGCAGGTTCGGGCCCTGAAGCTTTCTTT.

DNA of the CDR3: TGTGCCAGCAGCGTAGAATTCGGGGGTCTTTACGAGCAGTACTTC. It translates to CASSVEFGGLYEQYF. J is TRBJ2-7 and V is TRBV9; a possible D gene is TRBD2 (6 bases). With 0 bases removed from V and 4 bases from J, the gap between germline ends came to 14 bases. Germline loops: CDR1 SGDLS, CDR2 YYNGEE. The CDR3 consists of 15 residues.

This clone came up once. CDR3 amino acids: CASSSPGGEQYF. In DNA form, the CDR3 reads TGTGCCAGCAGCTCCCCCGGGGGCGAGCAGTACTTC. The chain joins TRBV6-5 to TRBJ2-5; D may be TRBD2 (6 bases). With the DNA end fitting TRBJ2-7 better, the J assignment may be wrong. From germline, CDR1 is MNHEY and CDR2 SVGAGI. This CDR3 has 12 amino acids.

The rearrangement links TRBV10-1 to TRBJ2-7; 9 positions match TRBD1. The CDR3 covers 12 residues. V was pared by 7 bases and J by 6 bases, with 4 bases of the junction left unmatched. Germline CDR1 reads WNHNN; CDR2 reads SYGVQD (reference sequence). The CDR3 spells CASKGTGTEQYF. DNA of the CDR3: TGCGCCAGCAAAGGGACAGGGACCGAGCAGTACTTC.

The V call is TRBV30, the J call TRBJ2-2; no firm D call. There are 15 residues in the CDR3. The V end lost 0 bases, the J end lost 0 bases, and 8 bases lay between the germline ends. Germline CDR1 GTSNPN, CDR2 SVGIG (reference sequence). Here the CDR3 reads CAWSVKGSNTGELFF. CDR3 DNA sequence: TGTGCCTGGAGTGTAAAAGGGTCGAACACCGGGGAGCTGTTTTTT.

The chain recombines TRBV7-3 with TRBJ2-3; 7 nucleotides line up with TRBD2. CDR3 length: 14 residues. Losses at the gene ends were 4 bases for V and 5 bases for J; bases not matched to a gene: 6. The germline gives CDR1 SGHTA, CDR2 FQGTGA. CDR3 sequence (DNA): TGTGCCAGCAGCTCGGGACTACCTCAAGATACGCAGTATTTT. Protein product: CASSSGLPQDTQYF.

This sequence joins TRBV11-3 and TRBJ2-7; 10 bases fit TRBD1. Per the germline V gene, CDR1 is SGHNT and CDR2 is YENEEA. The CDR3 is made up of 16 amino acids. V shed 4 bases and J 4 bases; nucleotides not matched to a gene: 10. The CDR3 spells CASSSTLGTGVYEQYF. CDR3 coding DNA: TGTGCCAGCAGCTCCACCCTGGGGACAGGGGTTTACGAGCAGTACTTC.

This clone was seen just once. The chain is built from TRBV2 and TRBJ1-1; tentative D call: TRBD1 (5 bases). CDR1 is SNHLY, CDR2 FYNNEI, per germline. V was clipped by 6 bases and J by 5 bases, with 19 bases between them. There are 15 residues in the CDR3. CDR3 sequence reads: CASRLGGVAGTEAFF. The CDR3 bases are TGTGCCAGCAGACTTGGGGGGGTCGCGGGGACTGAAGCTTTCTTT.

The V gene is TRBV15, the J gene TRBJ2-4; D may correspond to TRBD1 or TRBD2 (5 bases each). Germline lookup yields CDR1 LNHNV and CDR2 YYDKDF (reference sequence). The V end lost 3 bases, the J end lost 2 bases, and 11 bases lay between the germline ends. The CDR3 spans 15 residues. CDR3 in amino acids: CATSSWRTTKNIQYF. CDR3 sequence (DNA): TGTGCCACCAGCAGTTGGAGGACAACCAAAAACATTCAGTACTTC.

The chain couples TRBV4-1 to TRBJ2-1; D is perhaps TRBD1 or TRBD2 (6 bases each). The CDR3 runs to 13 residues. Trimming pared 1 base from V and 12 bases from J, leaving 13 bases between. Germline V gives CDR1 MGHRA, CDR2 YSYEKL. The chain's CDR3 is CASSQVRGDGQFF. Here the CDR3 DNA reads TGCGCCAGCAGCCAAGTTAGGGGGGATGGGCAGTTCTTC.

The CDR3, as DNA: TGCGCCAGCAGCTGGACAGGGGGCAGCAATCAGCCCCAGCATTTT. This codes for CASSWTGGSNQPQHF. The V and J genes are TRBV5-1 and TRBJ1-5, with 11 positions matching TRBD1. Germline V gene lookup returns CDR1 SGHRS and CDR2 YFSETQ. The CDR3 length is 15 residues. V dropped 3 bases and J dropped 1; count of bases not matched to a gene: 0. Looking up the rest from reference TRBV5-1 and TRBJ1-5 gives the full variable domain: KAGVTQTPRYLIKTRGQQVTLSCSPISGHRSVSWYQQTPGQGLQFLFEYFSETQRNKGNFPGRFSGRQFSNSRSEMNVSTLELGDSALYLCASSWTGGSNQPQHFGDGTRLSIL.

The V gene is TRBV6-5, the J gene TRBJ2-2; unclear D gene. Looked up from germline, CDR1 is MNHEY and CDR2 is SVGAGI. The V end was cut by 2 bases, the J end by 4 bases, with 8 bases between. The CDR3 runs 14 residues. CDR3 sequence (DNA): TGTGCCAGCAGTTACGATTGGCCCACCGGGGAGCTGTTTTTT. Translating it yields CASSYDWPTGELFF.

The V call is TRBV28, the J call TRBJ2-5, with a weak D call TRBD1 (5 bases). The ends were cut back, 6 bases at V and 0 bases at J, with 11 bases in the middle. The CDR3 covers 14 residues. CDR1 and CDR2 from the germline V gene are MDHEN and SYDVKM. CDR3 amino acids: CASSLSDNQETQYF. In DNA form, the CDR3 reads TGTGCCAGCAGCCTCTCGGACAACCAAGAGACCCAGTACTTC.

The rearrangement links TRBV7-9 to TRBJ2-2; possible D gene TRBD1, 6 bases. This CDR3 comprises 13 residues. Germline CDR1 and CDR2: SEHNR and FQNEAQ (reference sequence). CDR3 in DNA: TGTGTCCTCACAGGGTCGGACACCGGGGAGCTGTTTTTT. This translates into CVLTGSDTGELFF.

V and J are TRBV14 and TRBJ2-7; 11 bases align to TRBD2. CDR1 and CDR2 (germline): SGHDN, FVKESK. The V segment lost 3 bases and the J segment 6 bases; nucleotides outside the gene matches: 16. This CDR3 spans 18 amino acids. The CDR3 bases are TGTGCCAGCAGCCATCGGAGACTAGCGGGACCTTTGCCGAGCGAGCAGTACTTC. Translation gives CASSHRRLAGPLPSEQYF.

The V call is TRBV7-8, the J call TRBJ2-7; 9 positions match TRBD1. The CDR3 runs to 17 residues. The V and J ends lost 5 bases and 6 bases, in that order; junction bases with no gene match: 17. Per germline, CDR1 SGHVS and CDR2 FQNEAQ. The CDR3 DNA sequence: TGTGCCAGCAGCCGAGAACCGGGACAGGGAGTACTAGGCGAGCAGTACTTC. Residues: CASSREPGQGVLGEQYF. Supplemented by reference TRBV7-8 and TRBJ2-7, the full variable domain reads GAGVSQSPRYKVAKRGQDVALRCDPISGHVSLFWYQQALGQGPEFLTYFQNEAQLDKSGLPSDRFFAERPEGSVSTLKIQRTQQEDSAVYLCASSREPGQGVLGEQYFGPGTRLTVT.